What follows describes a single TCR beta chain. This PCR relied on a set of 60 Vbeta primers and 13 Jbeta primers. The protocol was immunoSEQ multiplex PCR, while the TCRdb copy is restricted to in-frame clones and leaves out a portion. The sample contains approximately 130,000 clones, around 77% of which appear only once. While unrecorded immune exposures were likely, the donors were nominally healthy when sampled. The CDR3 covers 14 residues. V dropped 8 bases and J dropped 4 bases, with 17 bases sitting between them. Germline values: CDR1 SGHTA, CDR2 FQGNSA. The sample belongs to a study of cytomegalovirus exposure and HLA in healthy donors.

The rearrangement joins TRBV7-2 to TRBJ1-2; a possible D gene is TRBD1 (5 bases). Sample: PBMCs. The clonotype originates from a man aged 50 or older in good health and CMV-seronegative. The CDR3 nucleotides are TGTGCCAGCTCCTTCCAGGGTAGGGGCTATGGCTACACCTTC. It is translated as CASSFQGRGYGYTF.